A single sample is the source of the 18 T cell receptor beta chains below, sequenced in a study of T cells after somatic rescue of genetic block. Assay: immunoSEQ multiplex PCR; the TCRdb copy retains only in-frame clones and omits some. The sample lists around 70,000 clones, about 90% occurring once. Sequencing was carried out using peripheral blood mononuclear cells (PBMCs). The receptors stem from a man aged 40-49 years.

The rearrangement links TRBV5-1 to TRBJ1-2, with 11 bases aligning to TRBD1. CDR3 length: 16 residues. Germline lookup yields CDR1 SGHRS and CDR2 YFSETQ. The junction had 9 bases not matched to a gene; V was cut back by 0 bases and J by 8 bases. In nucleotides, the CDR3 is TGCGCCAGCAGCTTGGGGACAGGGGGCGCAGGAAACGGCTACACCTTC. This gives the protein CASSLGTGGAGNGYTF.

CDR3: CASSLGRGVEQYF. DNA of the CDR3: TGCGCCAGCAGCTTGGGCAGGGGGGTCGAGCAGTACTTC. The chain joins TRBV5-1 to TRBJ2-7; D possibly corresponds to TRBD1 (7 bases). The CDR3 has 13 amino acids. The V gene's germline CDR1 is SGHRS and CDR2 YFSETQ. Trimming left V 0 bases short and J 6 bases short, with 10 bases between.

The CDR3 nucleotides are TGTGCCAGCAGCTTGGCCGGAAACACAGATACGCAGTATTTT. It codes for CASSLAGNTDTQYF. This chain joins TRBV5-6 and TRBJ2-3, with no clear D. This CDR3 spans 14 amino acids. Germline values: CDR1 SGHDT, CDR2 YYEEEE. V lost 0 bases, J lost 2 bases, and 7 bases lay in between.

The chain links TRBV28 to TRBJ2-1, with D unresolved. CDR1 and CDR2 from the germline V gene are MDHEN and SYDVKM. V dropped 2 bases and J dropped 6 bases, with 2 bases sitting between them. The CDR3 totals 11 residues. The CDR3 protein is CASSLRNEQFF. DNA of the CDR3: TGTGCCAGCAGTTTACGCAATGAGCAGTTCTTC.

This sequence joins TRBV28 and TRBJ2-2; 15 nucleotides line up with TRBD2. Looked up from germline, CDR1 is MDHEN and CDR2 is SYDVKM. The CDR3 has 19 residues. J was trimmed by 2 bases and V by 3 bases; bases with no gene match: 7. CDR3 protein: CASSLSPGLAGGNTGELFF. CDR3 nucleotides: TGTGCCAGCAGTTTGTCTCCGGGACTAGCGGGAGGAAACACCGGGGAGCTGTTTTTT.

The V and J genes are TRBV6-6 and TRBJ1-3, with D perhaps TRBD1 (6 bases). The V gene's germline CDR1 is MNHNY and CDR2 SVGAGI (reference sequence). The length of the CDR3 is 16 residues. Trimming removed 7 bases at V and 4 bases at J, with 20 bases between. The CDR3 sequence: CASKNQEGGLGNTIYF. DNA for the CDR3: TGTGCCAGCAAGAATCAGGAGGGGGGTTTAGGAAACACCATATATTTT.

This clone was observed a few times. This chain joins TRBV25-1 and TRBJ2-3; TRBD2 is a possible D gene (5 bases). The germline CDR1 and CDR2 sequences are MGHDK and SYGVNS. This CDR3 comprises 14 residues. The V end lost 11 bases, the J end lost 0 bases, and 15 bases lay between the germline ends. This CDR3 reads CASASTTSTDTQYF. CDR3 nucleotide sequence: TGTGCCTCGGCTAGCACGACTAGCACAGATACGCAGTATTTT.

The V call is TRBV6-1, the J call TRBJ1-1; 11 bases line up with TRBD1. This CDR3 comprises 15 residues. Germline V gene data show CDR1 as MNHNS and CDR2 as SASEGT. Unmatched junction bases numbered 7, after V lost 6 bases and J lost 4 bases. The CDR3 loop reads CASRKTGTGGTEAFF. The CDR3 nucleotides read TGTGCCAGCAGAAAGACCGGGACAGGGGGCACTGAAGCTTTCTTT.

The chain couples TRBV18 to TRBJ2-7; 7 nucleotides agree with TRBD2. Germline lookup yields CDR1 KGHSH and CDR2 LQKENI. CDR3 size: 15 residues. V shed 6 bases and J 6 bases; nucleotides not matched to a gene: 14. CDR3 in DNA: TGTGCCAGCTCCCTACTAGCGACTAGTGATACCGAGCAGTACTTC. This gives the protein CASSLLATSDTEQYF.

The chain recombines TRBV4-3 with TRBJ2-1; D is unresolved. CDR1 is LGHNA, CDR2 YSLEER, per germline. Deletions cut 4 bases from V and 7 bases from J, with 11 bases between. This CDR3 is 13 amino acids long. The CDR3 DNA reads TGCGCCAGCAGCCTCAATCATTTAAATGAGCAGTTCTTC. Residues: CASSLNHLNEQFF.

This chain joins TRBV5-1 and TRBJ2-3; 11 nucleotides line up with TRBD2. Germline CDR1 is SGHRS and CDR2 is YFSETQ. This CDR3 is built from 14 residues. V gave up 4 bases and J gave up 5 bases; unmatched junction bases: 3. The CDR3 is CASSPGTSGDTQYF. CDR3 coding DNA: TGCGCCAGCAGCCCCGGGACTAGCGGAGATACGCAGTATTTT.

The chain combines TRBV7-9 with TRBJ2-7; D is perhaps TRBD1 (6 bases). From germline, CDR1 is SEHNR and CDR2 FQNEAQ (reference sequence). V shed 11 bases and J shed 3 bases, with 14 bases lying between them. The CDR3 loop spans 12 amino acids. The CDR3 region is CAGGTGSYEQYF. The CDR3, as DNA: TGTGCCGGGGGCACAGGGAGCTACGAGCAGTACTTC. Filled out from reference TRBV7-9 and TRBJ2-7, the complete variable domain reads DTGVSQNPRHKITKRGQNVTFRCDPISEHNRLYWYRQTLGQGPEFLTYFQNEAQLEKSRLLSDRFSAERPKGSFSTLEIQRTEQGDSAMYLCAGGTGSYEQYFGPGTRLTVT.

The chain recombines TRBV6-6 with TRBJ1-6; D gene ambiguous. V was cut by 0 bases and J by 15 bases, with 12 bases left in between. The CDR3 runs to 13 residues. The V gene's germline CDR1 is MNHNY and CDR2 SVGAGI (reference sequence). CDR3 in amino acids: CASSYSRDTDLHF. The CDR3 coding sequence is TGTGCCAGCAGTTACTCGAGAGACACGGACCTCCACTTT.

The chain recombines TRBV2 with TRBJ1-5, with no clear D. The germline CDR1 and CDR2 sequences are SNHLY and FYNNEI. CDR3 size: 15 residues. Trimming removed 6 bases from V and 0 bases from J, with 12 bases in between. DNA of the CDR3: TGTGCCAGCAGGGGCAGCGTGAATAGCAATCAGCCCCAGCATTTT. It encodes CASRGSVNSNQPQHF.

This chain joins TRBV5-1 and TRBJ1-1; 9 bases are a match to TRBD1. The CDR3 extends over 16 amino acids. Unmatched junction bases numbered 6, after V lost 3 bases and J lost 0 bases. Germline loops: CDR1 SGHRS, CDR2 YFSETQ. CDR3 protein: CASSWGTGLMNTEAFF. The CDR3 bases are TGCGCCAGCAGCTGGGGGACAGGGTTAATGAACACTGAAGCTTTCTTT.

The rearrangement joins TRBV7-9 to TRBJ1-6; the D is unclear. The germline gives CDR1 SEHNR, CDR2 FQNEAQ (reference sequence). Trimming pared 2 bases from V and 7 bases from J, leaving 6 bases between. The CDR3 sequence is 13 residues long. CDR3 bases: TGTGCCAGCAGCTTATTTCCGAATTCACCCCTCCACTTT. This codes for CASSLFPNSPLHF.

V and J are TRBV27 and TRBJ2-1, with TRBD2 identical over 12 bases. V was clipped by 2 bases and J by 8 bases; unmatched bases: 4. Germline V gene lookup returns CDR1 MNHEY and CDR2 SMNVEV (reference sequence). The CDR3 sequence is 15 residues long. Here the CDR3 reads CASSLRGLAGHEQFF. In DNA, the CDR3 is TGTGCCAGCAGTTTACGGGGACTAGCGGGCCATGAGCAGTTCTTC.

The rearrangement joins TRBV9 to TRBJ1-5; TRBD1 is a possible D gene (6 bases). V lost 3 bases and J 3 bases, leaving 13 bases between the germline ends. The germline CDR1 and CDR2 sequences are SGDLS and YYNGEE. The CDR3 runs to 15 residues. This chain's CDR3 is CASSAMGDTNQPQHF. In nucleotides, the CDR3 is TGTGCCAGCAGCGCGATGGGGGACACCAATCAGCCCCAGCATTTT.